The source of this TCR beta chain is a study of graft-versus-host responses after intestinal transplantation. Some clones are missing from TCRdb's copy, which holds only in-frame ones; the method was immunoSEQ multiplex PCR. Here the sample spans 93,000 or so clones, approximately 93% being singletons. About this clone: The antigen is unknown.

The V end lost 2 bases, the J end lost 3 bases, and 1 base lay between the germline ends. Germline V gene data show CDR1 as SGHAT and CDR2 as FQNNGV. This CDR3 has 12 residues. Study observations and caveats: Researchers found peak circulating GvH clone levels linked to early post-transplant HvG declines.

This specimen was unstimulated CD8+ T cells sorted from spleen or lymph node cells, taken before intestinal transplant. This TCR derives from a human donor who received an intestinal transplant. The gene calls are TRBV11-2 and TRBJ1-4; no clear D gene. The CDR3 nucleotides are TGTGCCAGCAGCTTACCTAATGAAAAACTGTTTTTT. Translated, it gives CASSLPNEKLFF.